Reported below is one T cell receptor (beta chain). Its antigen remains unidentified. The data originate from a study of T cells in Graves' hyperthyroidism and ophthalmopathy. Findings of the study overall: A 13 V-J signature model discriminated ophthalmopathy versus stable hyperthyroidism. Ophthalmopathy was predicted by the model a median of around 5.9 months ahead of onset.

Researchers took RNA transcripts and amplified the TCR beta CDR3 regions from them. Primed by the HTBI set, a first-round RT-PCR was run on the TCR CDR3. Via MiXCR, TCRdb re-called the multiplex PCR reads, giving one row per CDR3 protein. The sample lists around 570,000 distinct CDR3 sequences, around 20% occurring once. Those patients with uncontrolled infection, other autoimmune disease, pregnancy or lactation were excluded. Diagnoses were made from clinical symptoms, serum measures (thyroxine and TRAb), thyroid ultrasound and orbital computed tomography. This CDR3 comprises 13 residues. Germline-derived CDR1 and CDR2 are MDHEN and SYDVKM. Deletions cut 7 bases from V and 4 bases from J, with 13 bases between.

The V call is TRBV28, the J call TRBJ1-1; D call uncertain. The sequence was obtained from a man aged 40-49 years with Graves' ophthalmopathy. The sequencing input was blood. The CDR3 is CASINGRVTEAFF. The CDR3 bases are TGTGCCAGCATCAATGGGCGGGTCACTGAAGCTTTCTTT. Full variable domain (rest looked up from reference TRBV28 and TRBJ1-1): DVKVTQSSRYLVKRTGEKVFLECVQDMDHENMFWYRQDPGLGLRLIYFSYDVKMKEKGDIPEGYSVSREKKERFSLILESASTNQTSMYLCASINGRVTEAFFGQGTRLTVV.